A single sample is the source of the 15 T cell receptor beta chains below, sequenced in a study of blood T cell repertoires in COVID-19. This table comes from immunoSEQ multiplex PCR, and its TCRdb copy is limited to in-frame clones, with some not included. The data show roughly 210,000 clones, 88% seen once. Sequenced sample: peripheral blood. These TCRs come from a man aged 70-80 years with acute or convalescent COVID-19.

V and J are TRBV19 and TRBJ1-5; D remains ambiguous. V lost 0 bases, J lost 6 bases, and 6 bases lay in between. The CDR3 runs 13 residues. CDR1 and CDR2 (germline): LNHDA, SQIVND (reference sequence). The CDR3 region is CASSIDPVQPQHF. The DNA of the CDR3 is TGTGCCAGTAGTATAGATCCTGTTCAGCCCCAGCATTTT.

The chain couples TRBV7-2 to TRBJ1-2; TRBD1 aligns across 7 bases. Germline values: CDR1 SGHTA, CDR2 FQGNSA. This CDR3 has 15 amino acids. J lost 7 bases, V lost 0 bases, and 8 bases had no gene match. This CDR3 is CASSLAGGGGFGYTF. Here the CDR3 DNA reads TGTGCCAGCAGCTTAGCAGGGGGCGGAGGTTTTGGCTACACCTTC.

This clone was observed a single time. The chain is built from TRBV10-3 and TRBJ2-2, with D maybe TRBD1 (5 bases). The CDR3 loop spans 15 amino acids. V shed 4 bases and J shed 0 bases, with 9 bases lying between them. Looked up from germline, CDR1 is ENHRY and CDR2 is SYGVKD. CDR3 amino acids: CAISGTPPNTGELFF. CDR3 nucleotides: TGTGCCATCAGTGGGACACCGCCGAACACCGGGGAGCTGTTTTTT.

The J gene is TRBJ2-3, the V gene TRBV27; 11 bases line up with TRBD1. Germline V CDR1 and CDR2: MNHEY, SMNVEV (reference sequence). The V gene end was trimmed by 3 bases and the J gene end by 4 bases; junction bases not matched to a gene: 3. The CDR3 extends over 15 amino acids. The CDR3: CASSFGQGAADTQYF. In DNA form, the CDR3 reads TGTGCCAGCAGTTTCGGACAGGGGGCGGCAGATACGCAGTATTTT.

This clone was recorded once. The genes are TRBV27 and TRBJ2-7; the match to TRBD2 covers 10 bases. This CDR3 contains 17 residues. V was pared by 3 bases and J by 0 bases, with 8 bases of the junction left unmatched. Germline V gene lookup returns CDR1 MNHEY and CDR2 SMNVEV (reference sequence). The CDR3 DNA reads as TGTGCCAGCAGTTTTGGGCCTAGCGGGAGTGGCTCCTACGAGCAGTACTTC. Translated, it gives CASSFGPSGSGSYEQYF.

This chain links TRBV27 with TRBJ2-1; D is undetermined. Trimming left V 5 bases short and J 7 bases short, with 15 bases between. The CDR3 sequence is 14 residues long. Per the germline V gene, CDR1 is MNHEY and CDR2 is SMNVEV (reference sequence). CDR3: CASSPFGSKNEQFF. CDR3 in DNA: TGTGCCAGCAGTCCCTTCGGTAGCAAGAATGAGCAGTTCTTC.

The chain recombines TRBV27 with TRBJ1-6; perhaps TRBD1 as D (6 bases). Germline V gene data show CDR1 as MNHEY and CDR2 as SMNVEV (reference sequence). The CDR3 runs 15 residues. V lost 6 bases and J 10 bases, leaving 19 bases between the germline ends. This CDR3 is CASRPWGPLGSPLHF. The DNA for the CDR3 is TGTGCCAGCAGGCCTTGGGGGCCGCTAGGATCACCCCTCCACTTT.

The chain carries TRBV5-1 and TRBJ1-4; a weak D match, TRBD1 (5 bases). There are 14 residues in the CDR3. V was cut by 1 base and J by 7 bases, with 11 bases left in between. Germline CDR1 is SGHRS and CDR2 is YFSETQ. The CDR3 DNA is TGCGCCAGCAGCTTGAGCGGGGCGGGTGAAAAACTGTTTTTT. This sequence encodes CASSLSGAGEKLFF.

This clone was picked up a small number of times. The chain links TRBV7-6 to TRBJ2-1, with D perhaps matching TRBD2 (6 bases). Trimming cost V 1 base and J 1 base, with 8 bases left between them. Looked up from germline, CDR1 is SGHVS and CDR2 is FNYEAQ. This CDR3 is built from 15 residues. The CDR3: CASSLGTNSYNEQFF. The CDR3 nucleotides are TGTGCCAGCAGCTTAGGGACTAATTCCTACAATGAGCAGTTCTTC.

CDR3 in amino acids: CATSRDLFSGRRNEQFF. The CDR3 coding sequence is TGTGCCACCAGCAGAGATCTTTTCAGCGGGAGACGAAATGAGCAGTTCTTC. V and J are TRBV15 and TRBJ2-1; TRBD2 aligns across 8 bases. Trimming cost V 0 bases and J 7 bases; bases outside gene matches: 11. The CDR3 runs to 17 residues. Germline V gene sequence: CDR1 LNHNV, CDR2 YYDKDF (reference sequence).

The gene calls are TRBV10-3 and TRBJ2-7; 10 nucleotides align to TRBD2. CDR3 length: 15 residues. The ends lost 3 bases at V and 4 bases at J; junction bases unmatched: 6. Germline CDR1 ENHRY, CDR2 SYGVKD. The CDR3 reads CAISDLAGVLYEQYF. The CDR3 nucleotides read TGTGCCATCAGTGACCTAGCGGGAGTCTTGTACGAGCAGTACTTC.

The chain joins TRBV7-9 to TRBJ2-1; D is unclear. There are 13 residues in the CDR3. Trimming pared 2 bases from V and 4 bases from J, leaving 6 bases between. The V gene's germline CDR1 is SEHNR and CDR2 FQNEAQ (reference sequence). This chain's CDR3 is CASSLTSYNEQFF. CDR3 in DNA: TGTGCCAGCAGCTTAACTTCTTACAATGAGCAGTTCTTC.

This clone came up a few times. This rearrangement joins TRBV7-9 to TRBJ1-2; 7 bases match TRBD1. The germline V gene has CDR1 SEHNR and CDR2 FQNEAQ (reference sequence). Germline trimming cut 5 bases from V and 2 bases from J; bases unmatched to any gene: 5. This CDR3 region has 14 residues. CDR3 sequence: CASSPGQDNYGYTF. CDR3 nucleotides: TGTGCCAGCAGCCCTGGACAGGACAACTATGGCTACACCTTC. Variable domain in full (rest from reference TRBV7-9 and TRBJ1-2): DTGVSQNPRHKITKRGQNVTFRCDPISEHNRLYWYRQTLGQGPEFLTYFQNEAQLEKSRLLSDRFSAERPKGSFSTLEIQRTEQGDSAMYLCASSPGQDNYGYTFGSGTRLTVV.

This clone has only one observation. The CDR3 DNA sequence: TGCGCCAGCAGGACGGTAGCGGGAGCTCGAGAGACCCAGTACTTC. Amino acids: CASRTVAGARETQYF. The chain couples TRBV10-2 to TRBJ2-5; TRBD2 matches at 9 bases. Germline CDR1 WSHSY, CDR2 SAAADI. The V segment lost 6 bases and the J segment 4 bases; nucleotides outside the gene matches: 9. The CDR3 has 15 residues.

This clone is a singleton in its sample. One end of the junction is discordant with germline, which a read error may explain. The rearrangement uses TRBV7-7 and TRBJ1-5, with TRBD1 as a possible D gene (6 bases). This CDR3 spans 19 amino acids. Per the germline V gene, CDR1 is SSHAT and CDR2 is FNYEAQ (reference sequence). CDR3 in amino acids: CASSLPRDKAPDSNQPQHF. The CDR3 nucleotides are TGTGCTAGCAGCTTACCCCGGGACAAGGCCCCGGATAGCAATCAGCCCCAGCATTTT.